Reported below is one T cell receptor beta chain. These data are taken from a study of blood T cell repertoires in COVID-19. Study details: Both acute and convalescent COVID-19 samples were obtained from the United States, Italy and Spain.

This table comes from immunoSEQ multiplex PCR, and its TCRdb copy is limited to in-frame clones, with some not included. The sample contains approximately 400,000 clones, around 83% of which appear only once. The germline gives CDR1 MNHEY, CDR2 SVGEGT. Trimming at V came to 6 bases and at J to 5 bases, leaving 10 bases not matched to a gene. The CDR3 covers 15 residues. The TCR originated in a woman aged 45-59 years who had recovered from COVID-19. The chain couples TRBV6-2 or TRBV6-3 to TRBJ2-5; TRBD2 matches 9 bases. The sample comprised PBMCs or T cells enriched from blood (not recorded which). CDR3 sequence (DNA): TGTGCCAGCAGCCCCTCGGCGGGAGGGGTGGAGACCCAGTACTTC. This translates into CASSPSAGGVETQYF.